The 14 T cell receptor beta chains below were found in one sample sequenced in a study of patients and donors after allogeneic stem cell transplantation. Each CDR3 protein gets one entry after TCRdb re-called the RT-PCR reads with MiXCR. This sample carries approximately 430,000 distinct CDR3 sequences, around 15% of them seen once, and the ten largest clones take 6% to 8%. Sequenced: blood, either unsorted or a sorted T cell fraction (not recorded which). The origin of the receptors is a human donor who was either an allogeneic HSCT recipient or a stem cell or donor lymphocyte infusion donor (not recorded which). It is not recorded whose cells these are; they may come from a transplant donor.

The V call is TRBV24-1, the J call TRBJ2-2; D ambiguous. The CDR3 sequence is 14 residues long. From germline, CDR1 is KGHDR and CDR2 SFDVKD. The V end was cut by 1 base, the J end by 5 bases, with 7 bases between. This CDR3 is CATSDFATTGELFF. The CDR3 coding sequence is TGTGCCACCAGTGATTTCGCCACTACCGGGGAGCTGTTTTTT.

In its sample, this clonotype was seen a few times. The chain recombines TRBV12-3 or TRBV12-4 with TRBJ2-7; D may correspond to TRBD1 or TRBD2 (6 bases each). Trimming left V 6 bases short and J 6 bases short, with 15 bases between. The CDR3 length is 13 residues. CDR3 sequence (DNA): TGTGCCAGCAGGACGGGGGCGATAGTCGAGCAGTACTTC. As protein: CASRTGAIVEQYF.

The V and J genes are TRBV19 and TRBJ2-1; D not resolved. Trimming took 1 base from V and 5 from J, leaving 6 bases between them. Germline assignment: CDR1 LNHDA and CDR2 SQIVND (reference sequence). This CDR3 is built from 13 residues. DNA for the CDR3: TGTGCCAGTAGTATAGTAGCTCACAATGAGCAGTTCTTC. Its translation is CASSIVAHNEQFF. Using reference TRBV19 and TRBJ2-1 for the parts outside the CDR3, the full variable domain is DGGITQSPKYLFRKEGQNVTLSCEQNLNHDAMYWYRQDPGQGLRLIYYSQIVNDFQKGDIAEGYSVSREKKESFPLTVTSAQKNPTAFYLCASSIVAHNEQFFGPGTRLTVL.

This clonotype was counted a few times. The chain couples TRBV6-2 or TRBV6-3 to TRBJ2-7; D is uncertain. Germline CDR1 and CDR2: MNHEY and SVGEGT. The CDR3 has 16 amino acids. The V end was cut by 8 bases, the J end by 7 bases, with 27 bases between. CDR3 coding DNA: TGTGCCAGCCTACACAGTGTTAAATGGGCAATGGGGGAGCAGTACTTC. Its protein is CASLHSVKWAMGEQYF.

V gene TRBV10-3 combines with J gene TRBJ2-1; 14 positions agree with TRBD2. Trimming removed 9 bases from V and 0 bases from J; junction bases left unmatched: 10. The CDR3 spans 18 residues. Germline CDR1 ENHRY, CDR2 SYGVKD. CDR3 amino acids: CAIAGLAGGPSSYNEQFF. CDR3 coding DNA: TGTGCCATAGCTGGACTAGCGGGAGGTCCGAGCTCCTACAATGAGCAGTTCTTC.

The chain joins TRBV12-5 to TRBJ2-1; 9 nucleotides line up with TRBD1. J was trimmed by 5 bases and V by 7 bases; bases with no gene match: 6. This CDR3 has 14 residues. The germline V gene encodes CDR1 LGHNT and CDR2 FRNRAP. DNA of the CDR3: TGTGCTAGTGCCACGGACAGGGGACACAATGAGCAGTTCTTC. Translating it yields CASATDRGHNEQFF.

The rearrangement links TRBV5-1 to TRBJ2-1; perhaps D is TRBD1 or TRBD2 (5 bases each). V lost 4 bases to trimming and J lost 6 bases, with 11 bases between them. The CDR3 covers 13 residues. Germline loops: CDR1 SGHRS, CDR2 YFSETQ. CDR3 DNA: TGCGCCAGCAGCGCCCGGGACGCCAATGAGCAGTTCTTC. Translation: CASSARDANEQFF.

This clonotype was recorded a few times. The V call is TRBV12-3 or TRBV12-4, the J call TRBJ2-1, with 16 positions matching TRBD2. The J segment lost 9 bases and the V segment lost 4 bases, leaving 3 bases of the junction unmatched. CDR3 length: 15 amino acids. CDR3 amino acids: CASSWGTSGRVEQFF. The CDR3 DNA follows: TGTGCCAGCAGTTGGGGGACTAGCGGGAGGGTTGAGCAGTTCTTC.

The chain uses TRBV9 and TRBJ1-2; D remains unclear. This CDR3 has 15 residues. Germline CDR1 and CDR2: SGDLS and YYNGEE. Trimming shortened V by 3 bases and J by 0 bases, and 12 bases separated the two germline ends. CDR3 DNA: TGTGCCAGCAGCGCCCTGGGCCGAGCTAACTATGGCTACACCTTC. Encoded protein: CASSALGRANYGYTF.

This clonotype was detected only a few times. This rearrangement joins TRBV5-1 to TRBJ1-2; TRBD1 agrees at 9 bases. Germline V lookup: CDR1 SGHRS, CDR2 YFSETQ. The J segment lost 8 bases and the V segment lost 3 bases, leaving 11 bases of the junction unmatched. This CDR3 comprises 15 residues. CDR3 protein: CASSSRDRESGGYTF. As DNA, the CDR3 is TGCGCCAGCAGCTCCCGGGACAGGGAATCGGGCGGCTACACCTTC.

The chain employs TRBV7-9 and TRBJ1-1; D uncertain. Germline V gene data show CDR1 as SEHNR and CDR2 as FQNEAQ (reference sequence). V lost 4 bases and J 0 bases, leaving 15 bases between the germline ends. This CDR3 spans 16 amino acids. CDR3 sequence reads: CASSSPLTDLNTEAFF. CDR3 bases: TGTGCCAGCAGCTCACCCCTGACTGACCTGAACACTGAAGCTTTCTTT.

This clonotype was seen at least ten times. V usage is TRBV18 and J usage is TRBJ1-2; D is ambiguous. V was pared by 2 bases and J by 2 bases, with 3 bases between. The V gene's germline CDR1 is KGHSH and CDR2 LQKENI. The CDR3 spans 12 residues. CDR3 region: CASSPENYGYTF. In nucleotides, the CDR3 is TGTGCCAGCTCACCAGAGAACTATGGCTACACCTTC.

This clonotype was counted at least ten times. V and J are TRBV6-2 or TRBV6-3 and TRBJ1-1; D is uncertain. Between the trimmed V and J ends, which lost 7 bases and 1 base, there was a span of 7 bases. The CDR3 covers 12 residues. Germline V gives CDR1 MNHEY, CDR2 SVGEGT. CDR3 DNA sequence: TGTGCCAGCATGAAGGGGAACACTGAAGCTTTCTTT. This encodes CASMKGNTEAFF.

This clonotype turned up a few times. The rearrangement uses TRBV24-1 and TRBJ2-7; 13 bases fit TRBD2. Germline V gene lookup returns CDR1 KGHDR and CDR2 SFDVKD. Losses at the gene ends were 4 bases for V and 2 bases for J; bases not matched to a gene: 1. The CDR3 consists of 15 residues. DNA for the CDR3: TGTGCCACCAGTGACGGACTAGCGGGGGCCTACGAGCAGTACTTC. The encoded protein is CATSDGLAGAYEQYF.